This TCR beta chain was found in a study of blood T cell repertoires in COVID-19. At the level of the study: Italy, Spain and the United States were the sources of the convalescent and acute COVID-19 samples. Nucleic acid was either cDNA or gDNA, and it came from T cells, B-cell-depleted T cells, or PBMCs.

The V end was cut by 6 bases, the J end by 0 bases, with 9 bases between. CDR3 length: 14 residues. In germline, CDR1 is WSHSY, CDR2 SAAADI. The assay was immunoSEQ multiplex PCR, and TCRdb's table has in-frame clones only and misses some. The repertoire consists of about 250,000 clones, with around nine tenths occurring once and the leading ten covering approximately 2.2%. Sample: peripheral blood. The source of this sequence is a woman between 40 and 50 years old who had recovered from COVID-19. The chain has TRBV10-2 and TRBJ1-5, with D hard to call. The CDR3 region has the DNA TGCGCCAGCAGCCCGGACTTTAGCAATCAGCCCCAGCATTTT. This translates into CASSPDFSNQPQHF.